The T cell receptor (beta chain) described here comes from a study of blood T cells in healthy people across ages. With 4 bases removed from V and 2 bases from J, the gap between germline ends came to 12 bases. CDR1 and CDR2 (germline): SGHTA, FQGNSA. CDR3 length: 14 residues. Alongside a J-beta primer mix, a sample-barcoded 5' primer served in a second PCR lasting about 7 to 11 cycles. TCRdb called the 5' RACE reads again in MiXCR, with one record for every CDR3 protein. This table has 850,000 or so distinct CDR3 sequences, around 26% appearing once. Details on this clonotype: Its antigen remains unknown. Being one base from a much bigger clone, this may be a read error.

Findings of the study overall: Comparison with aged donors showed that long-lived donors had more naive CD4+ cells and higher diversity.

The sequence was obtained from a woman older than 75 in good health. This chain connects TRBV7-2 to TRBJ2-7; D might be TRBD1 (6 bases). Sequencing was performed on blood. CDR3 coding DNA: TGTGCCAGCAGCTGTAAAGGGGGTCCCTACGAGCAGTACTTC. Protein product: CASSCKGGPYEQYF.